The 10 T cell receptor beta chains given below trace back to one sample, sequenced in a study of cytomegalovirus exposure and HLA in healthy donors. Vbeta (60) and Jbeta (13) primers were used in the PCR. The assay was immunoSEQ multiplex PCR, and TCRdb's table has in-frame clones only and misses some. Seen here are around 100,000 clones, 79% observed once, and the top ten hold approximately 3.7%. Source material: PBMCs. The receptor source for this set is a man in his forties or fifties in good health and CMV-seropositive.

V is TRBV27 and J is TRBJ1-1; 7 bases map to TRBD1. V trimming: 5 bases; J trimming: 0 bases; junction bases outside the gene matches: 12. The germline gives CDR1 MNHEY, CDR2 SMNVEV (reference sequence). CDR3 length: 17 amino acids. CDR3 residues: CASSAQAQGVMNTEAFF. The DNA of the CDR3 is TGTGCCAGCAGTGCCCAGGCGCAGGGGGTCATGAACACTGAAGCTTTCTTT.

The chain uses TRBV18 and TRBJ2-3; TRBD2 matches 8 bases. CDR1 and CDR2 (germline): KGHSH, LQKENI. V shed 6 bases, J shed 5 bases, and the junction held 7 bases outside the gene matches. CDR3 length: 14 amino acids. CDR3 DNA: TGTGCCAGCTCCCCCGGTCTAGCGGGAGATACGCAGTATTTT. Its translation: CASSPGLAGDTQYF.

V and J are TRBV28 and TRBJ2-3, with TRBD2 matching 11 bases. Trimming at V came to 2 bases and at J to 0 bases, leaving 16 bases not matched to a gene. Germline V CDR1 and CDR2: MDHEN, SYDVKM. The CDR3 contains 21 residues. This CDR3 reads CASSLIGRRLTSGASTDTQYF. The DNA of the CDR3 is TGTGCCAGCAGTTTAATTGGCAGGAGGTTGACTAGCGGGGCTAGCACAGATACGCAGTATTTT.

The DNA of the CDR3 is TGCAGCGTGATACAGGGGTACGAGCAGTACTTC. Translated: CSVIQGYEQYF. This chain joins TRBV29-1 and TRBJ2-7; 7 nucleotides line up with TRBD1. This CDR3 is 11 amino acids long. V lost 6 bases to trimming and J lost 4 bases; unmatched junction nucleotides: 3. Germline V gene lookup returns CDR1 SQVTM and CDR2 ANQGSEA.

The rearrangement links TRBV2 to TRBJ2-2; 8 nucleotides agree with TRBD1. After removal of 3 bases from V and 8 bases from J, the junction contained 8 bases not matched to a gene. This CDR3 comprises 15 residues. Looked up from germline, CDR1 is SNHLY and CDR2 is FYNNEI. The CDR3 reads CASSDGGQGAGELFF. The CDR3 coding sequence is TGTGCCAGCAGTGATGGAGGACAGGGTGCTGGGGAGCTGTTTTTT. The variable domain in full, with the rest retrieved from reference TRBV2 and TRBJ2-2, is EPEVTQTPSHQVTQMGQEVILRCVPISNHLYFYWYRQILGQKVEFLVSFYNNEISEKSEIFDDQFSVERPDGSNFTLKIRSTKLEDSAMYFCASSDGGQGAGELFFGEGSRLTVL.

The chain joins TRBV9 to TRBJ2-2; 7 bases are shared with TRBD2. CDR3 length equals 16 residues. The V segment lost 0 bases and the J segment 7 bases; nucleotides outside the gene matches: 9. The germline CDR1 and CDR2 sequences are SGDLS and YYNGEE. The CDR3 protein is CASSVANLGRGGELFF. CDR3 nucleotides: TGTGCCAGCAGCGTAGCGAATTTGGGGAGGGGCGGGGAGCTGTTTTTT.

The CDR3 reads CASSLYQRGNTGELFF. The CDR3 nucleotides read TGTGCCAGCAGCTTATATCAGCGGGGGAACACCGGGGAGCTGTTTTTT. V usage is TRBV7-2 and J usage is TRBJ2-2, with TRBD2 matching 7 bases. Germline CDR1 and CDR2: SGHTA and FQGNSA. V was clipped by 2 bases and J by 1 base; unmatched bases: 4. This CDR3 comprises 16 residues.

This clone showed up just once. The chain combines TRBV2 with TRBJ2-1; maybe TRBD2 (6 bases). V was shortened by 8 bases and J by 5 bases, with 13 bases between the two germline ends. The CDR3 is 13 amino acids. CDR1 is SNHLY, CDR2 FYNNEI, per germline. The CDR3 spells CASDFAGHNEQFF. The CDR3 DNA sequence: TGTGCCAGCGACTTCGCGGGGCACAATGAGCAGTTCTTC.

The chain employs TRBV7-8 and TRBJ2-5; 13 bases match TRBD2. The junction had 6 bases not matched to a gene; V was cut back by 3 bases and J by 5 bases. The CDR3 sequence is 16 residues long. Germline assignment: CDR1 SGHVS and CDR2 FQNEAQ. The CDR3 region has the DNA TGTGCCAGCAGCTTCGGGACTAGCGGGGTCCGGGAGACCCAGTACTTC. It specifies CASSFGTSGVRETQYF.

This clone occurred a few times. The chain joins TRBV6-1 to TRBJ1-1; D ambiguous. The CDR3 is made up of 11 amino acids. Germline V gives CDR1 MNHNS, CDR2 SASEGT. V shed 3 bases and J shed 7 bases, with 6 bases lying between them. The CDR3 region has the DNA TGTGCCAGCAGTGACTTTGTTGAAGCTTTCTTT. It is translated as CASSDFVEAFF.